The present T cell receptor beta chain was sequenced within a study of shared T cell receptors in the human thymus. Method: immunoSEQ multiplex PCR; TCRdb's copy keeps in-frame clones and lacks some. The sample has about 710,000 clones, 80% to 90% seen once; the top ten hold 0.0094%. Trimming stripped 4 bases from V and 0 bases from J, with 25 bases between. The germline CDR1 and CDR2 sequences are LNHNV and YYDKDF (reference sequence). The CDR3 is made up of 20 amino acids. The sample also formed part of further work on human thymus T cells. From that report: Highly overlapping thymic repertoires in unrelated individuals were reported by related research.

The rearrangement links TRBV15 to TRBJ1-5; D ambiguous. The receptor was derived from a boy under two years old with a congenital heart defect. Sample: thymocytes. The CDR3 DNA sequence: TGTGCCACCAGCATCACCGGGGAAGCCTATCGTTCCGATAGCAATCAGCCCCAGCATTTT. Protein product: CATSITGEAYRSDSNQPQHF.